The entry below describes one T cell receptor (beta chain). What it binds is unknown. The CDR3 length is 13 residues. CDR1 and CDR2 from the germline V gene are SGHAT and FQNNGV. Trimming left V 3 bases short and J 3 bases short, with 8 bases between. Repertoires were generated with immunoSEQ multiplex PCR, while TCRdb's copy carries only in-frame clones and drops some. The sample has about 14,000 clones; over 75% are singletons. The data were taken from a study of immune evolution from preneoplasia to lung adenocarcinoma. Each case's diagnosis was confirmed by two pathologists on H&E. Study-wide results and limits: Normal lung had highest clonality; later lesions appeared denser, more diverse. From normal lung to invasive adenocarcinoma, top clone frequencies appeared to decrease.

The chain employs TRBV11-2 and TRBJ1-2; no clear D. The source of this sequence is a donor at least 70 years old with lung adenocarcinoma. Sample: FFPE lung adenocarcinoma in situ tissue. The CDR3 DNA follows: TGTGCCAGCAGCTTCGGGGAGGACTATGGCTACACCTTC. Its translation is CASSFGEDYGYTF.